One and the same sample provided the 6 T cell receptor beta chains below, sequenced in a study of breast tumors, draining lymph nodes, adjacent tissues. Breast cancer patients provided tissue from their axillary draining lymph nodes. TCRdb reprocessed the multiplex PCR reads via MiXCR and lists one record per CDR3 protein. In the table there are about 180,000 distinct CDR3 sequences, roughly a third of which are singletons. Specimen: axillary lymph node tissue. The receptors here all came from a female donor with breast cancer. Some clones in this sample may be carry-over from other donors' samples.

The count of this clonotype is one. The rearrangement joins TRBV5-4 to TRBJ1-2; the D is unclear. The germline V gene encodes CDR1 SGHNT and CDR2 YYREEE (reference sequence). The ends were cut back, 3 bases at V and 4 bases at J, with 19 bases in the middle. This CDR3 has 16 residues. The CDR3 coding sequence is TGTGCCAGCAGCTGGAACCGTTCCACAGAAAGCTATGGCTACACCTTC. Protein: CASSWNRSTESYGYTF.

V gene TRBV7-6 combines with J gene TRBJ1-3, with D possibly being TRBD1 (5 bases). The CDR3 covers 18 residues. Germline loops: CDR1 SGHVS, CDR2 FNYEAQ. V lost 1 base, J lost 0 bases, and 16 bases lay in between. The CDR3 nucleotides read TGTGCCAGCAGCTTAGGGGGTGCGGCAGGGAACTCTGGAAACACCATATATTTT. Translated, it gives CASSLGGAAGNSGNTIYF.

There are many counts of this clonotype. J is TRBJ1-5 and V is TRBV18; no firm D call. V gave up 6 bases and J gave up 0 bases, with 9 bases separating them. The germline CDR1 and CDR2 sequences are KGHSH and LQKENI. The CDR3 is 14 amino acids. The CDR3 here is CASSSGSSNQPQHF. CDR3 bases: TGTGCCAGCTCGTCTGGCAGTAGCAATCAGCCCCAGCATTTT.

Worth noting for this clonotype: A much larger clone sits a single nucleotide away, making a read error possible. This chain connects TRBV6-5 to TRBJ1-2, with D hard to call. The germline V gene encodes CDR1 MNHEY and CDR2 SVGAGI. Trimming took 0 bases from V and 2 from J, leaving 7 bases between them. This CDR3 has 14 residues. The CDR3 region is CASSYSSRNYGYTF. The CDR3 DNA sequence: TGTGCCAGCAGTTACTCGAGCAGAAACTATGGCTACACCTTC.

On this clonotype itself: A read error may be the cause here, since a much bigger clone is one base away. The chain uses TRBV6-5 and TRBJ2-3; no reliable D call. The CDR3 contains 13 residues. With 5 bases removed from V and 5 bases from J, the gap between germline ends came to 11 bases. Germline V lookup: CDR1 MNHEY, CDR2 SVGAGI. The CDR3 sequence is CASSRASGDTQYF. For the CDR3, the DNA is TGTGCCAGCAGTCGGGCCTCAGGAGATACGCAGTATTTT.

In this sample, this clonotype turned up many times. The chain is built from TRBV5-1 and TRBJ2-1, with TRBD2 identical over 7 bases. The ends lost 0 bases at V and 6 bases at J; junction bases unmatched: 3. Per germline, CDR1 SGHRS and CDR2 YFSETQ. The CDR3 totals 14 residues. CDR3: CASSLEGLGNEQFF. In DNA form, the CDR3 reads TGCGCCAGCAGCTTGGAAGGACTAGGCAATGAGCAGTTCTTC.